This T cell receptor beta chain was retrieved from a study of shared clonotypes between healthy human individuals. Overall study context: CD4 naive and CD4 memory each took three plates per donor, while CD8 naive took two and CD8 memory one.

Sequencing used immunoSEQ multiplex PCR; TCRdb keeps in-frame clones, though not all of them. The sample yields just under 350,000 clones, roughly 80% seen once. This clonotype originated in a man aged 30-40 years in good health. Sequencing input: memory CD4+ T cells sorted from blood. Documented subset: CD45RA-negative fraction.

CDR3 nucleotide sequence: TGTGCCAGCAGCTTGTTCGTTTTCGCTAGCGGCACTTACAATGAGCAGTTCTTC. Translation gives CASSLFVFASGTYNEQFF. The gene calls are TRBV5-4 and TRBJ2-1, with 7 nucleotides matching TRBD2. Germline V CDR1 and CDR2: SGHNT, YYREEE (reference sequence). This CDR3 has 18 residues. J was trimmed by 4 bases and V by 1 base; bases with no gene match: 14.